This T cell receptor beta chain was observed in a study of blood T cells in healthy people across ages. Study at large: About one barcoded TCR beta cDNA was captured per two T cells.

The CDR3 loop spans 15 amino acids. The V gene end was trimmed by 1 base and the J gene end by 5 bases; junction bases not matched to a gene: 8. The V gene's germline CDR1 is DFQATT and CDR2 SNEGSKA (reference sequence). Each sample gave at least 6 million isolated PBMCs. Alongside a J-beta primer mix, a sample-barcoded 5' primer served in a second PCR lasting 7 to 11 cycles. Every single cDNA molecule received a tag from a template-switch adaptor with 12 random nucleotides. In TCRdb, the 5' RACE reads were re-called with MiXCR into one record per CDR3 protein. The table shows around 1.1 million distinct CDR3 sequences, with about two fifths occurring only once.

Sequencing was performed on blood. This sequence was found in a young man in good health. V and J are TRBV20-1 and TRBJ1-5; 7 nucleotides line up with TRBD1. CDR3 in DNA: TGCAGTGCTAGAGGGGACAGAGGGAGTTATCAGCCCCAGCATTTT. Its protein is CSARGDRGSYQPQHF.